These 21 T cell receptor beta chains were sequenced from one sample in a study of blood T cell repertoires in COVID-19. Here immunoSEQ multiplex PCR was the method, and the copy in TCRdb shows in-frame clones only, minus some. The sample consists of about 230,000 clones, 85% to 90% of them appearing once. Material: peripheral blood. All receptors derive from a man aged 50 or older with COVID-19, enrolled during active disease.

The V gene is TRBV5-4, the J gene TRBJ2-7; 8 bases map to TRBD1. CDR1 is SGHNT, CDR2 YYREEE, per germline (reference sequence). V shed 4 bases, J shed 0 bases, and the junction held 6 bases outside the gene matches. The CDR3 is 15 amino acids. The CDR3 DNA reads as TGTGCCAGCAGCCCCAGGACAGGGAGCTCCTACGAGCAGTACTTC. The encoded protein is CASSPRTGSSYEQYF. The variable domain in full, with the rest retrieved from reference TRBV5-4 and TRBJ2-7, is ETGVTQSPTHLIKTRGQQVTLRCSSQSGHNTVSWYQQALGQGPQFIFQYYREEENGRGNFPPRFSGLQFPNYSSELNVNALELDDSALYLCASSPRTGSSYEQYFGPGTRLTVT.

J is TRBJ2-1 and V is TRBV15, with TRBD2 matching over 9 bases. This CDR3 comprises 17 residues. Germline V lookup: CDR1 LNHNV, CDR2 YYDKDF (reference sequence). V lost 0 bases, J lost 4 bases, and 7 bases stayed unmatched. CDR3 DNA sequence: TGTGCCACCAGCAGAGACCCCCCTAGCGGGAAGTACAATGAGCAGTTCTTC. Protein sequence: CATSRDPPSGKYNEQFF.

The chain employs TRBV28 and TRBJ2-7, with 9 bases fitting TRBD2. Trimming took 3 bases from V and 2 from J; bases not matched to a gene: 2. Germline V CDR1 and CDR2: MDHEN, SYDVKM. The CDR3 length is 14 residues. The CDR3 region is CASSLERGAYEQYF. The CDR3 DNA sequence: TGTGCCAGCAGTTTGGAGCGGGGGGCCTACGAGCAGTACTTC.

About this clone itself: One junction end disagrees with the germline gene, perhaps due to a read error. This chain links TRBV9 with TRBJ1-3, with a tentative D call TRBD1 (6 bases). The germline V gene encodes CDR1 SGDLS and CDR2 YYNGEE. CDR3 length equals 15 residues. The CDR3: CASSKRTDSRNTIYF. CDR3 DNA sequence: TGTGCCAGCAGCAAACGGACAGACTCTAGAAACACCATATATTTT.

The V call is TRBV6-5, the J call TRBJ2-7; the match to TRBD2 covers 9 bases. V shed 0 bases, J shed 3 bases, and the junction held 6 bases outside the gene matches. The CDR3 extends over 16 amino acids. Per germline, CDR1 MNHEY and CDR2 SVGAGI. The CDR3 DNA sequence: TGTGCCAGCAGTTACTCGACGGGCGGGAGGGGCTACGAGCAGTACTTC. Protein: CASSYSTGGRGYEQYF.

The chain recombines TRBV6-5 with TRBJ1-1; the match to TRBD1 covers 9 bases. CDR1 is MNHEY and CDR2 is SVGAGI in the germline V gene. The CDR3 is made up of 12 amino acids. V shed 10 bases and J 7 bases; nucleotides not matched to a gene: 7. The CDR3 sequence is CATTGGWSEAFF. CDR3 in DNA: TGTGCCACGACAGGGGGTTGGAGTGAAGCTTTCTTT.

The chain carries TRBV5-6 and TRBJ1-1, with 7 bases matching TRBD1. The CDR3 contains 13 residues. The ends lost 5 bases at V and 3 bases at J; junction bases unmatched: 4. Germline V gene sequence: CDR1 SGHDT, CDR2 YYEEEE. In DNA form, the CDR3 reads TGTGCCAGCAGTCCCGACAGGGACACTGAAGCTTTCTTT. It yields the protein CASSPDRDTEAFF.

The chain recombines TRBV24-1 with TRBJ2-3; D is perhaps TRBD2 (5 bases). Trimming removed 2 bases at V and 6 bases at J, with 11 bases between. The CDR3 is 14 amino acids. Germline V lookup: CDR1 KGHDR, CDR2 SFDVKD. CDR3 sequence (DNA): TGTGCCACCAGTGATTGGTCGGAGGACGATACGCAGTATTTT. Its protein is CATSDWSEDDTQYF.

The chain joins TRBV9 to TRBJ2-2, with a tentative D call TRBD1 (5 bases). The V and J ends lost 1 base and 4 bases respectively, with 11 bases between them. The CDR3 spans 15 residues. Germline CDR1 is SGDLS and CDR2 is YYNGEE. CDR3 sequence: CASSVLEGATGELFF. The DNA of the CDR3 is TGTGCCAGCAGCGTACTCGAAGGGGCCACCGGGGAGCTGTTTTTT.

This clone has a single count. The chain joins TRBV6-5 to TRBJ1-6; D remains ambiguous. The CDR3 covers 12 residues. Trimming left V 4 bases short and J 12 bases short, with 10 bases between. The germline V gene encodes CDR1 MNHEY and CDR2 SVGAGI. CDR3: CASSSLAKPLHF. The CDR3, as DNA: TGTGCCAGCAGTTCCCTTGCTAAACCCCTCCACTTT.

The chain employs TRBV5-5 and TRBJ1-4, with TRBD1 matching over 10 bases. In germline, CDR1 is SGHKS, CDR2 YYEKEE (reference sequence). The CDR3 extends over 16 amino acids. With 4 bases clipped from V and 6 bases from J, the junction kept 9 bases outside the gene matches. CDR3 in DNA: TGTGCCAGCAGCGGAGGATGGGACAGGGGTTATGAAAAACTGTTTTTT. It specifies CASSGGWDRGYEKLFF.

This clone was seen once. The CDR3 nucleotides read TGTGCCAGCAGCCAATCGAGCCTATCCCCCACAGATACGCAGTATTTT. Translating it yields CASSQSSLSPTDTQYF. V usage is TRBV3-1 (or the pseudogene TRBV3-2) and J usage is TRBJ2-3; D gene unclear. The CDR3 runs to 16 residues. V lost 2 bases and J 2 bases, leaving 14 bases between the germline ends. The germline gives CDR1 LGHDT, CDR2 YNNKEL (reference sequence).

The chain combines TRBV30 with TRBJ1-5; D is unclear. Germline V gives CDR1 GTSNPN, CDR2 SVGIG (reference sequence). V dropped 2 bases and J dropped 0 bases, with 5 bases sitting between them. The CDR3 spans 13 residues. CDR3 protein: CAWSRDSNQPQHF. The CDR3 coding sequence is TGTGCCTGGAGTAGAGATAGCAATCAGCCCCAGCATTTT.

Only a few counts were recorded for this clone. The chain is built from TRBV27 and TRBJ1-2; D is unclear. The V end was cut by 2 bases, the J end by 8 bases, with 18 bases between. The CDR3 totals 15 residues. Germline V gene data show CDR1 as MNHEY and CDR2 as SMNVEV (reference sequence). The CDR3 is CASSLVGLNERGYTF. Written as DNA, the CDR3 is TGTGCCAGCAGTTTAGTAGGTTTAAACGAGCGGGGCTACACCTTC.

The chain combines TRBV11-1 with TRBJ2-7, with D unclear. The CDR3 is 15 amino acids. From germline, CDR1 is SGHAT and CDR2 FQDESV (reference sequence). Trimming removed 5 bases from V and 3 bases from J, with 17 bases in between. This CDR3 is CASSLEATEYYEQYF. CDR3 sequence (DNA): TGTGCCAGCAGCCTAGAAGCAACAGAATACTACGAGCAGTACTTC.

The chain recombines TRBV28 with TRBJ2-1; 13 bases match TRBD2. V gave up 3 bases and J gave up 1 base; unmatched junction bases: 3. CDR1 MDHEN and CDR2 SYDVKM come from the germline V gene. The CDR3 is 17 amino acids. The CDR3 region has the DNA TGTGCCAGCAGTTTTTTACTAGCGGGGGGGTCCTACAATGAGCAGTTCTTC. Amino acid sequence: CASSFLLAGGSYNEQFF.

The chain links TRBV21-1 to TRBJ2-3; the table's D call, TRBD2, was not checked against the DNA. TRBV21-1 is noted as a pseudogene. The CDR3 spans 19 residues. CDR3 in amino acids: CASSEVPGLAGGSTDTQYF. As DNA, the CDR3 is TGTGCCAGCAGCGAAGTCCCGGGACTAGCGGGAGGGAGCACAGATACGCAGTATTTT.

This clone has only a few counts. V usage is TRBV6-1 and J usage is TRBJ1-4; no clear D gene. Deletions cut 0 bases from V and 8 bases from J, with 4 bases between. Germline V gene data show CDR1 as MNHNS and CDR2 as SASEGT. CDR3 size: 12 residues. This chain's CDR3 is CASSEAREKLFF. The CDR3 nucleotides are TGTGCCAGCAGTGAAGCCCGGGAAAAACTGTTTTTT.

This chain connects TRBV7-2 to TRBJ1-4; 9 nucleotides align to TRBD1. The CDR3 covers 14 residues. The germline V gene encodes CDR1 SGHTA and CDR2 FQGNSA. After removal of 5 bases from V and 7 bases from J, the junction contained 5 bases not matched to a gene. The CDR3 is CASSPGQGSEKLFF. CDR3 DNA: TGTGCCAGCAGCCCAGGACAGGGGAGTGAAAAACTGTTTTTT.

V and J are TRBV6-1 and TRBJ1-3; 8 bases are a match to TRBD1. There are 15 residues in the CDR3. Trimming removed 2 bases from V and 4 bases from J; junction bases left unmatched: 4. Germline values: CDR1 MNHNS, CDR2 SASEGT. The CDR3 sequence: CASSEQGAGGNTIYF. CDR3 bases: TGTGCCAGCAGTGAACAGGGGGCGGGCGGAAACACCATATATTTT.

The gene calls are TRBV4-1 and TRBJ2-1; D is undetermined. In germline, CDR1 is MGHRA, CDR2 YSYEKL. This CDR3 comprises 14 residues. Trimming took off 3 bases at V and 0 bases at J, with 6 bases between the two ends. This CDR3 is CASSQAPSYNEQFF. The CDR3 region has the DNA TGCGCCAGCAGCCAGGCTCCCTCCTACAATGAGCAGTTCTTC.